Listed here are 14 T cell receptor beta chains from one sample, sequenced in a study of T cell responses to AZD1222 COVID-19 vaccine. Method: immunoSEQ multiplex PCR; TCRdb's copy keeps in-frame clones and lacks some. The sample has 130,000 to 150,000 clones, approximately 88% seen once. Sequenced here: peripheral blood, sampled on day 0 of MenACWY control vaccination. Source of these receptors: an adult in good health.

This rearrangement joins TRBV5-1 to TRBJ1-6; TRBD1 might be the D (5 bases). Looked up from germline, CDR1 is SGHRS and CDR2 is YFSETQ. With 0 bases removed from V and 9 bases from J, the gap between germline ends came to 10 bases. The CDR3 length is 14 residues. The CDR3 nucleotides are TGCGCCAGCAGCTTGGCAGGGCCCCCTTCACCCCTCCACTTT. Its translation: CASSLAGPPSPLHF.

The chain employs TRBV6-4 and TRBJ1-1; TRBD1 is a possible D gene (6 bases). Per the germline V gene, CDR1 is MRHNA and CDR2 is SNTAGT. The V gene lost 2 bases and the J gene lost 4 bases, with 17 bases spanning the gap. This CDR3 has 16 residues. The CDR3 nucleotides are TGTGCCAGCAGTGACACAAACAGGGATAGGAGCACTGAAGCTTTCTTT. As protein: CASSDTNRDRSTEAFF.

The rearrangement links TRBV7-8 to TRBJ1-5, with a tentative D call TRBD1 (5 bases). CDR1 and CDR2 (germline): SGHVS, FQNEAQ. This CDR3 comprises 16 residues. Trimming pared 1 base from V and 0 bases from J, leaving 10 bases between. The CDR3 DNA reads TGTGCCAGCAGCTTAGATCGACAGCTTAGCAATCAGCCCCAGCATTTT. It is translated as CASSLDRQLSNQPQHF.

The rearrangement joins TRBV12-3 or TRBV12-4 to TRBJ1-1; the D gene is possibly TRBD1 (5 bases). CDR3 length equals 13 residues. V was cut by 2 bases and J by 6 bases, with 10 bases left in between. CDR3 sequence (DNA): TGTGCCAGCAGTTTACAGGTAGGGGCTGAAGCTTTCTTT. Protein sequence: CASSLQVGAEAFF.

The CDR3 nucleotides read TGTGCCAGCAGCTTAAGACAGGGACACTCCCAAGAGACCCAGTACTTC. It codes for CASSLRQGHSQETQYF. This chain uses TRBV11-3 with TRBJ2-5; 7 positions match TRBD1. The ends lost 2 bases at V and 1 base at J; junction bases unmatched: 7. There are 16 residues in the CDR3. Germline CDR1 reads SGHNT; CDR2 reads YENEEA.

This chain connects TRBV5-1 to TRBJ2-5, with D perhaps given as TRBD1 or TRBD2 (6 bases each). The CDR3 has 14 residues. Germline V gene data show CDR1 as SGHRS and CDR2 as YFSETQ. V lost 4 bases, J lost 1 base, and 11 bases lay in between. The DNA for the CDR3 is TGCGCCAGCAGCGGAGGGGGGCCCCAAGAGACCCAGTACTTC. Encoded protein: CASSGGGPQETQYF.

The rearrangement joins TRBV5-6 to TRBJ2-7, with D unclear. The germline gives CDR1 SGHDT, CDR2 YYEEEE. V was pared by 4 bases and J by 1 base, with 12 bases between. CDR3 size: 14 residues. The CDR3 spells CASSASSSSYEQYF. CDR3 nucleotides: TGTGCCAGCAGCGCAAGCTCCTCTTCCTACGAGCAGTACTTC. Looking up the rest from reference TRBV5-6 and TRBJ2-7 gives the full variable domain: DAGVTQSPTHLIKTRGQQVTLRCSPKSGHDTVSWYQQALGQGPQFIFQYYEEEERQRGNFPDRFSGHQFPNYSSELNVNALLLGDSALYLCASSASSSSYEQYFGPGTRLTVT.

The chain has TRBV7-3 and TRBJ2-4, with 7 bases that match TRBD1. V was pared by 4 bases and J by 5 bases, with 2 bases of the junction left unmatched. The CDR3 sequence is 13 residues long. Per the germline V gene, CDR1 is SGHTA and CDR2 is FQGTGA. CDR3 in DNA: TGTGCCAGCAGCTCCGGGACAGAAAACATTCAGTACTTC. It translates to CASSSGTENIQYF.

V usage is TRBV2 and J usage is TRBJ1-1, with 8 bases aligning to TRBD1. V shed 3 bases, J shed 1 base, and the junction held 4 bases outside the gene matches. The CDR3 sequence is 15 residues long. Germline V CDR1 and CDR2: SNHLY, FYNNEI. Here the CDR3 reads CASSETGAWNTEAFF. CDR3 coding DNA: TGTGCCAGCAGTGAGACAGGGGCCTGGAACACTGAAGCTTTCTTT.

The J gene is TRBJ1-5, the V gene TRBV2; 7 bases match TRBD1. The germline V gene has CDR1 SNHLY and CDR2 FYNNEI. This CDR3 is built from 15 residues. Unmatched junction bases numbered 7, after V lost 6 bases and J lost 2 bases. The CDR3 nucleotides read TGTGCCAGCAGGCAACAGGGGTATGGCAATCAGCCCCAGCATTTT. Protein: CASRQQGYGNQPQHF.

The CDR3 DNA sequence: TGTGCCAGCAGCCTGGGGGGGCTTGGGGAGACCCAGTACTTC. It translates to CASSLGGLGETQYF. The chain joins TRBV3-1 (or the pseudogene TRBV3-2) to TRBJ2-5, with D possibly matching TRBD2 (7 bases). Trimming stripped 4 bases from V and 5 bases from J, with 14 bases between. CDR3 length: 14 amino acids. Germline values: CDR1 LGHDT, CDR2 YNNKEL (reference sequence).

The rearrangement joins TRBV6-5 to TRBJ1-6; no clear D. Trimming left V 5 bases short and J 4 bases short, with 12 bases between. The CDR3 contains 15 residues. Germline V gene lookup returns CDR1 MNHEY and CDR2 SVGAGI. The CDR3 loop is CASSPLRGYNSPLHF. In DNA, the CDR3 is TGTGCCAGCAGTCCCCTCCGGGGTTATAATTCACCCCTCCACTTT.

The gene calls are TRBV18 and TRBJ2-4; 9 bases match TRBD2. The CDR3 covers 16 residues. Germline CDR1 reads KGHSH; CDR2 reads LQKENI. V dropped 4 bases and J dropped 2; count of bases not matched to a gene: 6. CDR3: CASSRPTSGTKNIQYF. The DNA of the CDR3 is TGTGCCAGCTCACGCCCGACTAGCGGCACCAAAAACATTCAGTACTTC.

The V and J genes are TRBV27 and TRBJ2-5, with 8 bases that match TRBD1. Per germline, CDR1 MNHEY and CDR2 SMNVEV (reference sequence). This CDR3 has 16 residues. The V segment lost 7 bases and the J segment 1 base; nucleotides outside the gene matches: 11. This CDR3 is CASIFHRGILQETQYF. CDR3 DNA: TGTGCCAGCATTTTCCACAGGGGGATACTCCAAGAGACCCAGTACTTC.